The TCR beta chain described here comes from a study of control samples from healthy donors and cancer patients. Produced via immunoSEQ multiplex PCR; TCRdb's table is partial and in-frame only. The sample lists around 140,000 clones, 80% to 95% occurring once. The V gene lost 2 bases and the J gene lost 8 bases, with 12 bases spanning the gap. In germline, CDR1 is LGHNA, CDR2 YNFKEQ. CDR3 length: 14 amino acids. The chain is built from TRBV4-2 and TRBJ1-4; D is unresolved. The sequencing sample was made of blood. The source is a woman aged 45-65 years in good health. CDR3 sequence reads: CASSQRAKGEKLFF. CDR3 DNA sequence: TGTGCCAGCAGCCAACGTGCCAAGGGAGAAAAACTGTTTTTT.